A single sample gave rise to the 10 T cell receptor beta chains below, sequenced in a study of beta chain features in type 1 diabetes (dated by TCRdb to the late 2010s). Library creation used the immunoSEQ multiplex PCR assay. The High Capacity cDNA Reverse Transcription Kit was used to reverse transcribe all of the isolated RNA, meaning that expressed TCRB transcripts were what got sequenced. TCRdb obtained this table from immuneACCESS and retained in-frame rearrangements with V and J assigned. These tables miss some clones; where compared with another copy, unresolved V genes account for less than half of the shortfall, and the remainder is unexplained. The sample contains 100,000 to 150,000 clones, 9% of them found a single time. The biggest ten clones account for around 0.79% of the sample. Broader findings and caveats from the paper: In all four CD4+ subsets, TCRB CDR3 length was moderately but significantly shorter in type 1 diabetes patients.

Their cognate antigens are unknown. The sample comprised central memory CD4+ T cells from blood. These receptors originate from a man under 40 with type 1 diabetes.

The CDR3 region has the DNA TGTGCCAGCAGCCCCAACCCTAGGGGGCATGAGCAGTTCTTC. It specifies CASSPNPRGHEQFF. The chain joins TRBV7-2 to TRBJ2-1; 7 bases agree with TRBD1. The J segment lost 8 bases and the V segment lost 5 bases, leaving 9 bases of the junction unmatched. This CDR3 region has 14 residues. Per germline, CDR1 SGHTA and CDR2 FQGNSA. The full variable domain, completed using reference TRBV7-2 and TRBJ2-1, is GAGVSQSPSNKVTEKGKDVELRCDPISGHTALYWYRQSLGQGLEFLIYFQGNSAPDKSGLPSDRFSAERTGGSVSTLTIQRTQQEDSAVYLCASSPNPRGHEQFFGPGTRLTVL.

About this clone: Additional DNA sequences in this sample encode the identical CDR3. The chain carries TRBV5-1 and TRBJ2-1, with TRBD2 matching over 8 bases. The CDR3 consists of 16 residues. Per germline, CDR1 SGHRS and CDR2 YFSETQ. V lost 2 bases to trimming and J lost 0 bases; unmatched junction nucleotides: 4. The CDR3 nucleotides are TGCGCCAGCAGCTTTGGCCTAGCGGGCTCCTACAATGAGCAGTTCTTC. This translates into CASSFGLAGSYNEQFF. The full variable domain, rest sourced from reference TRBV5-1 and TRBJ2-1, is KAGVTQTPRYLIKTRGQQVTLSCSPISGHRSVSWYQQTPGQGLQFLFEYFSETQRNKGNFPGRFSGRQFSNSRSEMNVSTLELGDSALYLCASSFGLAGSYNEQFFGPGTRLTVL.

This clone was observed a few times. This sequence joins TRBV13 and TRBJ1-3; TRBD1 matches 8 bases. V lost 5 bases, J lost 5 bases, and 14 bases stayed unmatched. The CDR3 consists of 17 residues. The germline V gene has CDR1 PRHDT and CDR2 FYEKMQ (reference sequence). The CDR3 protein is CASSQPGRGLGRNTIYF. In DNA, the CDR3 is TGTGCCAGCAGCCAACCCGGCAGGGGGCTAGGGAGAAACACCATATATTTT.

This clone was seen a handful of times. The chain combines TRBV13 with TRBJ2-7, with 7 bases matching TRBD1. CDR1 and CDR2 from the germline V gene are PRHDT and FYEKMQ (reference sequence). Unmatched junction bases numbered 9, after V lost 6 bases and J lost 4 bases. This CDR3 is 14 amino acids long. The DNA for the CDR3 is TGTGCCAGCAGACGACAGGGATCAAGATACGAGCAGTACTTC. Its protein is CASRRQGSRYEQYF.

This clone occurred many times. V usage is TRBV18 and J usage is TRBJ2-6; D is perhaps TRBD2 (5 bases). CDR1 and CDR2 (germline): KGHSH, LQKENI. This CDR3 is built from 16 residues. Trimming cost V 6 bases and J 0 bases, with 12 bases left between them. CDR3 bases: TGTGCCAGCTCGGAGGTCTTAAACTCTGGGGCCAACGTCCTGACTTTC. The encoded protein is CASSEVLNSGANVLTF.

The CDR3 DNA sequence: TGTGCCAGCAGCCAAGAGGGGACTAGCGGTAGCACAGATACGCAGTATTTT. This encodes CASSQEGTSGSTDTQYF. This rearrangement joins TRBV4-2 to TRBJ2-3, with 11 bases that match TRBD2. The CDR3 is 17 residues long. V lost 0 bases and J lost 0; bases outside the gene matches: 2. The germline V gene has CDR1 LGHNA and CDR2 YNFKEQ.

This clone was counted only a few times. The genes are TRBV6-1 and TRBJ2-5, with 8 positions matching TRBD2. This CDR3 contains 13 residues. Germline assignment: CDR1 MNHNS and CDR2 SASEGT. V was pared by 6 bases and J by 2 bases, with 2 bases of the junction left unmatched. The CDR3 protein is CASRLAEQETQYF. CDR3 nucleotides: TGTGCCAGCAGACTAGCGGAGCAAGAGACCCAGTACTTC.

This clone was seen a handful of times. DNA for the CDR3: TGTGCCAGCAGCGTAGAGGCGGGGGCGGCCTACGAGCAGTACTTC. Protein sequence: CASSVEAGAAYEQYF. The J gene is TRBJ2-7, the V gene TRBV9, with D possibly being TRBD2 (7 bases). V was shortened by 0 bases and J by 2 bases, with 12 bases between the two germline ends. The CDR3 loop spans 15 amino acids. CDR1 and CDR2 from the germline V gene are SGDLS and YYNGEE. The full variable domain, rest sourced from reference TRBV9 and TRBJ2-7, is DSGVTQTPKHLITATGQRVTLRCSPRSGDLSVYWYQQSLDQGLQFLIQYYNGEERAKGNILERFSAQQFPDLHSELNLSSLELGDSALYFCASSVEAGAAYEQYFGPGTRLTVT.

The chain carries TRBV6-1 and TRBJ1-5; TRBD1 is a possible D gene (5 bases). Per the germline V gene, CDR1 is MNHNS and CDR2 is SASEGT. This CDR3 region has 17 residues. With 3 bases removed from V and 2 bases from J, the gap between germline ends came to 17 bases. CDR3: CASSDTGRRFGNQPQHF. In nucleotides, the CDR3 is TGTGCCAGCAGTGACACAGGACGCAGGTTTGGCAATCAGCCCCAGCATTTT.

The rearrangement uses TRBV9 and TRBJ2-3, with unresolved D. The CDR3 runs 13 residues. The germline gives CDR1 SGDLS, CDR2 YYNGEE. V was pared by 0 bases and J by 7 bases, with 9 bases between. The chain's CDR3 is CASSVANANTQYF. CDR3 bases: TGTGCCAGCAGCGTAGCTAACGCAAATACGCAGTATTTT.